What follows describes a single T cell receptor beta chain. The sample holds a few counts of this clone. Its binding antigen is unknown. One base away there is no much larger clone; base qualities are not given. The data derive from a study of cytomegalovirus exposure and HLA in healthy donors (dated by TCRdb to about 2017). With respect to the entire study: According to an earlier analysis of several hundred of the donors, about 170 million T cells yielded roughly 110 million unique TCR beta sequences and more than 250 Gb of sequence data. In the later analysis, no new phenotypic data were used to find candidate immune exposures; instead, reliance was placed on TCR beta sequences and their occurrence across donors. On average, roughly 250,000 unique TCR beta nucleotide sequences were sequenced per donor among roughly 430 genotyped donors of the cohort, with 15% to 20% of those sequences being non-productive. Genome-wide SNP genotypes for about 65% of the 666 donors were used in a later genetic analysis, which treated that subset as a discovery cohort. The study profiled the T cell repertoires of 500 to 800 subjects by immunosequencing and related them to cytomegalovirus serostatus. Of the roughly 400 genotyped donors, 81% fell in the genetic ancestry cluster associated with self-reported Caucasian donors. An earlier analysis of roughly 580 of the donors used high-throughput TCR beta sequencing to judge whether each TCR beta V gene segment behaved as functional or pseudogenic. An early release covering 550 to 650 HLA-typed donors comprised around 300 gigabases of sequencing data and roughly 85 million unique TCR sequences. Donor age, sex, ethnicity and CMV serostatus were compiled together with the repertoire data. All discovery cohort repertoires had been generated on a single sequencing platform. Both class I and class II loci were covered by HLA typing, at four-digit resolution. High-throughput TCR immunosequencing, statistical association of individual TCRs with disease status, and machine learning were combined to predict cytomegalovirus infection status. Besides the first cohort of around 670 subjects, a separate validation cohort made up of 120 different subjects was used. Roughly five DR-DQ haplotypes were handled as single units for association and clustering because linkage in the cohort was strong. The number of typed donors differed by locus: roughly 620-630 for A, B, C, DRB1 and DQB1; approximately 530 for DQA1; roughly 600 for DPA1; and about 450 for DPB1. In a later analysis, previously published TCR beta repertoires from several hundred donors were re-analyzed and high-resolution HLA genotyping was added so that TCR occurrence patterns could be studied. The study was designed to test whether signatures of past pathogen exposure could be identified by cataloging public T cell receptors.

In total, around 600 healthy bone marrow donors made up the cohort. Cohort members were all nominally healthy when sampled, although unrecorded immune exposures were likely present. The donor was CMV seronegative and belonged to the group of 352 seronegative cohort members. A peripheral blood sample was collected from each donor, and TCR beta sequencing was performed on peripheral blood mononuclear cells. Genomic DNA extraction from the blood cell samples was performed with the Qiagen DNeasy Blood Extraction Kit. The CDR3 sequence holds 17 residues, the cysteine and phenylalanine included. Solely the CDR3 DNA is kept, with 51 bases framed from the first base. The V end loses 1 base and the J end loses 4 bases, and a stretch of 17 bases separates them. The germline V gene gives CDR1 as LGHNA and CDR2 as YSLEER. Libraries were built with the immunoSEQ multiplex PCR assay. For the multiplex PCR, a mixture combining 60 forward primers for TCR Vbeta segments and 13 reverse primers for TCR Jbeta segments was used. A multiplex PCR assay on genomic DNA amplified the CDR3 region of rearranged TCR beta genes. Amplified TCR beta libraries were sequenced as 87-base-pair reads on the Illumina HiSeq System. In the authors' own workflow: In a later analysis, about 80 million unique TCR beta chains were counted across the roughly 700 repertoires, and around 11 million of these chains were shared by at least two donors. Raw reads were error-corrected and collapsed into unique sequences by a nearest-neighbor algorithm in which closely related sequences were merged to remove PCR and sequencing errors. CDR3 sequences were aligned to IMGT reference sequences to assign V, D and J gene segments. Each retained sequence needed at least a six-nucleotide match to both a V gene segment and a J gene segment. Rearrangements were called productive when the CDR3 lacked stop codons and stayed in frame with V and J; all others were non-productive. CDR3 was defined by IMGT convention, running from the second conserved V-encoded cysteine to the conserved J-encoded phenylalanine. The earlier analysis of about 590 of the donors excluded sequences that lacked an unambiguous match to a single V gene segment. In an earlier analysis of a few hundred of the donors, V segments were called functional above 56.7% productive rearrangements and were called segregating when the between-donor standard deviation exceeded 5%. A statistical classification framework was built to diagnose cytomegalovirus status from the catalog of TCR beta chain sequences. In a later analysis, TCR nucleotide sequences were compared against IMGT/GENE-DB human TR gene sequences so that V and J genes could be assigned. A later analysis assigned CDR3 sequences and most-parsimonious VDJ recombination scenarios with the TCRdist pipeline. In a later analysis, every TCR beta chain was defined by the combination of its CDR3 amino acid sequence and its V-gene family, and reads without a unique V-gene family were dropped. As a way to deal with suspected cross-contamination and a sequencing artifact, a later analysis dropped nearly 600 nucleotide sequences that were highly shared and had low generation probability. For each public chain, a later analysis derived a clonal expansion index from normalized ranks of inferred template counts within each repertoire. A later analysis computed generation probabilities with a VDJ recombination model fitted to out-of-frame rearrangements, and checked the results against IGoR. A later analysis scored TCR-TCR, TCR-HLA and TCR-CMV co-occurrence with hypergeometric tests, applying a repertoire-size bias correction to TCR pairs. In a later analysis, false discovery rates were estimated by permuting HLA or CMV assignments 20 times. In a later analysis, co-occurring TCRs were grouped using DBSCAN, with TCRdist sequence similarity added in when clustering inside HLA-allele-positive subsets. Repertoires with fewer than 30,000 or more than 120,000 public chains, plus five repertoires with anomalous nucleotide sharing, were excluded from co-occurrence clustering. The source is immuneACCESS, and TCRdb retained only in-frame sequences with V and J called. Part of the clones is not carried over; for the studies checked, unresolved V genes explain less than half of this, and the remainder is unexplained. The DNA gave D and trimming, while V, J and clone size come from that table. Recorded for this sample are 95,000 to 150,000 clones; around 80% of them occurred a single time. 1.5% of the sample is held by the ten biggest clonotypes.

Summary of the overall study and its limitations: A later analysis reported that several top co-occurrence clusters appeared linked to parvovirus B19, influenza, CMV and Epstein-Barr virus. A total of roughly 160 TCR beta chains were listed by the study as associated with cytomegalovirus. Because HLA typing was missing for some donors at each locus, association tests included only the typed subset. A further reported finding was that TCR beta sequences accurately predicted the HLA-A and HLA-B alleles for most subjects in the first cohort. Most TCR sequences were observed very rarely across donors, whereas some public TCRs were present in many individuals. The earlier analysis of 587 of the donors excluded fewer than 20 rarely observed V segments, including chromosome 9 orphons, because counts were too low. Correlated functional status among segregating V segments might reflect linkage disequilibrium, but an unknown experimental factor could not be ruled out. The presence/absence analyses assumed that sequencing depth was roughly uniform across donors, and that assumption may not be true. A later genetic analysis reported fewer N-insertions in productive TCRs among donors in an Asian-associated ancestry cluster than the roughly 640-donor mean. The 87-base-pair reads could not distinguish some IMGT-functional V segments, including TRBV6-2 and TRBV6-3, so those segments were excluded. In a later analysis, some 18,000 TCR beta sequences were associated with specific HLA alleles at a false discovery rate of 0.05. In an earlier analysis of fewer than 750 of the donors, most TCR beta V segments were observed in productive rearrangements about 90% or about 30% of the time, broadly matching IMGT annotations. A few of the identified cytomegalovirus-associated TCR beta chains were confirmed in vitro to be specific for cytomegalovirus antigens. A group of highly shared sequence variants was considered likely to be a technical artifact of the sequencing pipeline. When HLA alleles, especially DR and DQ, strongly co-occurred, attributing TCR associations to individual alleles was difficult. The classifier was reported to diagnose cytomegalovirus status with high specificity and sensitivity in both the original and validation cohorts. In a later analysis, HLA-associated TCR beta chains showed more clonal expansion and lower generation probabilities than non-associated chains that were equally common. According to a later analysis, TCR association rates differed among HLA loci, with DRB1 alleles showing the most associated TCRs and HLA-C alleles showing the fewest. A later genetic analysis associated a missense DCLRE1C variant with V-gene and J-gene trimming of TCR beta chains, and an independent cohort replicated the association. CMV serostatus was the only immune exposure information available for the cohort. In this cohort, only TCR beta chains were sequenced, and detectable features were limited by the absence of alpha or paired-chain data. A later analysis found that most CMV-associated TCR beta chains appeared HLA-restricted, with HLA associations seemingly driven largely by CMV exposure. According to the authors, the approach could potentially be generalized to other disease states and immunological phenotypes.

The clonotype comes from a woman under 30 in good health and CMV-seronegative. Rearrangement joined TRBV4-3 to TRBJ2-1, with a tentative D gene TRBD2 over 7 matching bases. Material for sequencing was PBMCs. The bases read TGCGCCAGCAGCCAAGTCGGGGAACGGGGGGCTTACAATGAGCAGTTCTTC. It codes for CASSQVGERGAYNEQFF.